The present T cell receptor (beta chain) was sequenced within a study of T cells after yellow fever vaccination. Study-level results: Of the clonotypes, a small share occurred in both CD4 and CD8 compartments.

From the 5' RACE reads, TCRdb called clonotypes with MiXCR, one entry per CDR3 protein. The table lists 450,000 to 650,000 distinct CDR3 sequences, just over 20% of them singletons, with about 16% in the top ten. The CDR3 covers 14 residues. Looked up from germline, CDR1 is MGHRA and CDR2 is YSYEKL. The ends lost 4 bases at V and 7 bases at J; junction bases unmatched: 9. This clonotype has only a few counts. Its specificity is not known. This TCR derives from a man younger than 30 who received the YFV17D yellow fever vaccine. V usage is TRBV4-1 and J usage is TRBJ1-1; the match to TRBD1 covers 7 bases. The specimen was PBMCs, collected approximately 22 days after the first yellow fever vaccination. The CDR3 protein is CASSPRLRDSEAFF. The CDR3 DNA follows: TGCGCCAGCAGCCCACGTCTCCGGGACAGTGAAGCTTTCTTT.